Below, 9 T cell receptor beta chains from the same sample are listed, as sequenced in a study of CD8 T cells in ankylosing spondylitis (TCRdb year 2017). The method was 5' RACE. The instrument given in TCRdb is Illumina HiSeq 2500. TCRdb reprocessing: public reads trimmed at Q25 with fastp, clones called with MiXCR, in-frame beta chains kept. Here each entry gathers all rows of one CDR3 protein and keeps the most common genes and DNA. Present in this sample are about 340,000 distinct CDR3 sequences, 20% of which were seen just once. In total, the top ten clones hold roughly 14% of the sample. The sequencing sample was made of blood, either unsorted or a sorted T cell fraction (not recorded which). Receptors were obtained from a male donor with ankylosing spondylitis or in good health (not recorded which).

There are a few counts of this clonotype. The J gene is TRBJ2-4, the V gene TRBV9, with a weak D call TRBD2 (5 bases). Trimming stripped 4 bases from V and 0 bases from J, with 23 bases between. From germline, CDR1 is SGDLS and CDR2 YYNGEE. The CDR3 spans 19 residues. DNA of the CDR3: TGTGCCAGCAGCCCTCGAGGAGCGGTGGAGACTGTAGCCAAAAACATTCAGTACTTC. As protein: CASSPRGAVETVAKNIQYF.

This clonotype was counted only a few times. This chain connects TRBV9 to TRBJ2-1, with 12 bases that match TRBD2. The V gene's germline CDR1 is SGDLS and CDR2 YYNGEE. Germline trimming cut 2 bases from V and 5 bases from J; bases unmatched to any gene: 2. The CDR3 has 15 amino acids. This CDR3 is CASSVGLAGNNEQFF. The CDR3 DNA sequence: TGTGCCAGCAGCGTCGGACTAGCGGGAAACAATGAGCAGTTCTTC.

The genes are TRBV4-2 and TRBJ1-2; 8 bases line up with TRBD1. CDR1 LGHNA and CDR2 YNFKEQ come from the germline V gene. The CDR3 consists of 15 residues. V dropped 4 bases and J dropped 4; count of bases not matched to a gene: 8. CDR3 DNA sequence: TGTGCCAGCAGCCTCGCGACAGGGGTGGTCTATGGCTACACCTTC. As protein: CASSLATGVVYGYTF.

This clonotype was observed a handful of times. This chain joins TRBV20-1 and TRBJ2-1; D gene unclear. The ends were cut back, 6 bases at V and 4 bases at J, with 10 bases in the middle. The CDR3 sequence is 12 residues long. Per the germline V gene, CDR1 is DFQATT and CDR2 is SNEGSKA (reference sequence). The DNA for the CDR3 is TGCAGTGCCGAACGGCCTTACAATGAGCAGTTCTTC. Its translation: CSAERPYNEQFF.

V is TRBV28 and J is TRBJ2-7; TRBD1 is a possible D gene (6 bases). Per germline, CDR1 MDHEN and CDR2 SYDVKM. V lost 5 bases and J lost 2, with 16 bases in between. The CDR3 has 15 residues. CDR3 in amino acids: CASSINGGGPYEQYF. The CDR3 DNA reads as TGTGCCAGCAGTATCAACGGTGGGGGCCCCTACGAGCAGTACTTC. The full variable domain, its missing parts supplied by reference TRBV28 and TRBJ2-7, is DVKVTQSSRYLVKRTGEKVFLECVQDMDHENMFWYRQDPGLGLRLIYFSYDVKMKEKGDIPEGYSVSREKKERFSLILESASTNQTSMYLCASSINGGGPYEQYFGPGTRLTVT.

The chain is built from TRBV4-2 and TRBJ2-7, with D hard to call. Trimming stripped 1 base from V and 0 bases from J, with 4 bases between. There are 13 residues in the CDR3. Germline CDR1 is LGHNA and CDR2 is YNFKEQ. CDR3 amino acids: CASSQATSYEQYF. The DNA for the CDR3 is TGTGCCAGCAGCCAAGCGACCTCCTACGAGCAGTACTTC.

This clonotype was detected once. This chain uses TRBV20-1 with TRBJ2-7, with 7 nucleotides matching TRBD1. The CDR3 is 15 amino acids. The V segment lost 0 bases and the J segment 1 base; nucleotides outside the gene matches: 6. From germline, CDR1 is DFQATT and CDR2 SNEGSKA (reference sequence). CDR3 loop: CSARDSDRVSYEQYF. The CDR3 coding sequence is TGCAGTGCTAGAGATTCCGACAGGGTTTCCTACGAGCAGTACTTC.

This chain uses TRBV4-1 with TRBJ2-2; 13 bases align to TRBD2. Germline V gene lookup returns CDR1 MGHRA and CDR2 YSYEKL. V was pared by 0 bases and J by 4 bases, with 8 bases of the junction left unmatched. This CDR3 is 19 amino acids long. For the CDR3, the DNA is TGCGCCAGCAGCCAAGATGTTAGACTAGCGGGGGGCAGCACCGGGGAGCTGTTTTTT. Translated, it gives CASSQDVRLAGGSTGELFF.

This clonotype was counted between two and nine times. The chain uses TRBV5-4 and TRBJ2-5, with D perhaps being TRBD1 or TRBD2 (6 bases each). Germline values: CDR1 SGHNT, CDR2 YYREEE (reference sequence). Trimming stripped 0 bases from V and 5 bases from J, with 14 bases between. CDR3 size: 15 residues. The CDR3 here is CASSLVGQGRETQYF. The CDR3 DNA sequence: TGTGCCAGCAGCTTGGTGGGGCAGGGGAGGGAGACCCAGTACTTC. Combining the CDR3 with reference TRBV5-4 and TRBJ2-5 gives the whole variable domain ETGVTQSPTHLIKTRGQQVTLRCSSQSGHNTVSWYQQALGQGPQFIFQYYREEENGRGNFPPRFSGLQFPNYSSELNVNALELDDSALYLCASSLVGQGRETQYFGPGTRLLVL.